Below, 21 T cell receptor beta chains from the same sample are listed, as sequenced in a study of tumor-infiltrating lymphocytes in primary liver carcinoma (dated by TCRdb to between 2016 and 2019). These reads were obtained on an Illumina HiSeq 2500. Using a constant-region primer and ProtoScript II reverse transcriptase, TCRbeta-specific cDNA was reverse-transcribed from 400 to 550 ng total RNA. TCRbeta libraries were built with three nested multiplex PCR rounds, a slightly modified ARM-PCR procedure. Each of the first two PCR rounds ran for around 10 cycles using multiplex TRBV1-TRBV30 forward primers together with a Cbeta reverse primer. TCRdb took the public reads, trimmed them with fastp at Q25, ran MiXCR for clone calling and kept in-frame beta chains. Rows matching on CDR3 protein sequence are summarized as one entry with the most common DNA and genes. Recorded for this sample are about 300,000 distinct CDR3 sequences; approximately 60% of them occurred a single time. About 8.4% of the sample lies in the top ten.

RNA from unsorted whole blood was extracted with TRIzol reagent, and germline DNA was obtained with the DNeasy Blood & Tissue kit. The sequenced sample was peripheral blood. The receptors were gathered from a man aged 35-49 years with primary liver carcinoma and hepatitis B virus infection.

CDR3 residues: CASSSIPPINPGHYDVLTF. The DNA of the CDR3 is TGTGCCAGCAGCTCCATCCCCCCCATTAACCCGGGACATTACGACGTCCTGACTTTC. This chain links TRBV5-6 with TRBJ2-6; maybe TRBD1 (6 bases). CDR1 and CDR2 from the germline V gene are SGHDT and YYEEEE. Trimming left V 3 bases short and J 11 bases short, with 30 bases between. The CDR3 loop spans 19 amino acids.

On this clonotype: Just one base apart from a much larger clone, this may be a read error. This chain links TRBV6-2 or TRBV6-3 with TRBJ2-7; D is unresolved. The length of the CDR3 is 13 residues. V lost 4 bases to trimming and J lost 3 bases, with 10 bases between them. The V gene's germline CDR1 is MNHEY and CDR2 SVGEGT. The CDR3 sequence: CASSWSGFYEQYF. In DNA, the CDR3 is TGTGCCAGCAGTTGGTCGGGCTTCTACGAGCAGTACTTC.

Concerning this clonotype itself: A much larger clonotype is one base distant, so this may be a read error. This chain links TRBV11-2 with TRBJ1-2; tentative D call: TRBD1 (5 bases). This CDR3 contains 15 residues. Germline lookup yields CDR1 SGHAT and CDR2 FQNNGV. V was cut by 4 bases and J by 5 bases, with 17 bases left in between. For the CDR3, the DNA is TGTGCCAGCAGCTCCCAAACGGGGGTTAGGTATGGCTACACCTTC. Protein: CASSSQTGVRYGYTF.

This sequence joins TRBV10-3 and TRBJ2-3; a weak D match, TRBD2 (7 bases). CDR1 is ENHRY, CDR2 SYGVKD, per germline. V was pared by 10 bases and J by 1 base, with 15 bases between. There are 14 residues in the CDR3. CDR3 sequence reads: CATTAGACTDTQYF. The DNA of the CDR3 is TGTGCCACCACTGCGGGGGCATGCACAGATACGCAGTATTTT.

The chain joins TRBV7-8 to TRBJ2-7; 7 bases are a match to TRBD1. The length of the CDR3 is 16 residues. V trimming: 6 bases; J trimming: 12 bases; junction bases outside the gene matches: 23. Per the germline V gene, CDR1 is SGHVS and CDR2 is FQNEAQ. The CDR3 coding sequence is TGTGCCAGCAGTCAAAGCGGACAGGCGCTTGCGCGGGCATCGTACTTC. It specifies CASSQSGQALARASYF.

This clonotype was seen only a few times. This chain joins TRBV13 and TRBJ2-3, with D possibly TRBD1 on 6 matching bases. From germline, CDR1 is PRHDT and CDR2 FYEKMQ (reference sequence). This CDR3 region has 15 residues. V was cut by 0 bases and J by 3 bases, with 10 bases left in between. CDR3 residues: CASSLGLGGTDTQYF. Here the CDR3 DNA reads TGTGCCAGCAGCTTAGGGCTAGGGGGAACAGATACGCAGTATTTT.

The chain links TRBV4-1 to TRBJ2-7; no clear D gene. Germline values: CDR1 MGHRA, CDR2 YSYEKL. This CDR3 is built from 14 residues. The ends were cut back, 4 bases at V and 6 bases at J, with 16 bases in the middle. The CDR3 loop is CASSPKVSTCEQYF. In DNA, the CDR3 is TGCGCCAGCAGCCCCAAGGTCAGCACCTGCGAGCAGTACTTC.

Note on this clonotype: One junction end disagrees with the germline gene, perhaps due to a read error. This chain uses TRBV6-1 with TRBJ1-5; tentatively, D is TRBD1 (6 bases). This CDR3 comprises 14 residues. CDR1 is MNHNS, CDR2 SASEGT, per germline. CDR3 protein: CVSSDTRGGQPQHF. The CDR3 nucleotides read TGTGTCAGCAGTGACACCAGGGGTGGGCAGCCCCAGCATTTT.

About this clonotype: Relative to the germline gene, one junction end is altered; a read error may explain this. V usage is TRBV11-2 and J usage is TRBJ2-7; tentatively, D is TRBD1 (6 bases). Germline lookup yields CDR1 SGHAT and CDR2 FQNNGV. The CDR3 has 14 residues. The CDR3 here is CANSPLDSSYEQYF. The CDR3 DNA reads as TGTGCCAACAGCCCACTGGACAGTTCCTATGAGCAGTACTTC.

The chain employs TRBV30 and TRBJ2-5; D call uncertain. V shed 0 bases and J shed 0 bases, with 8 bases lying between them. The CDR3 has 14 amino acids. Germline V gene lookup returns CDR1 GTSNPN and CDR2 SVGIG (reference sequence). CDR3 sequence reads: CAWSVGRNQETQYF. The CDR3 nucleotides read TGTGCCTGGAGTGTAGGTCGGAACCAAGAGACCCAGTACTTC.

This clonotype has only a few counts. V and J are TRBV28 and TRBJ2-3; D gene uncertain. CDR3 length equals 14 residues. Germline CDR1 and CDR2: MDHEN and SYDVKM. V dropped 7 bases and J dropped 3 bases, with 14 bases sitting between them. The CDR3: CASTIGRFTDTQYF. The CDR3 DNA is TGTGCCAGCACCATCGGGCGGTTTACAGATACGCAGTATTTT. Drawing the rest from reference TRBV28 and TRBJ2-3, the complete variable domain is DVKVTQSSRYLVKRTGEKVFLECVQDMDHENMFWYRQDPGLGLRLIYFSYDVKMKEKGDIPEGYSVSREKKERFSLILESASTNQTSMYLCASTIGRFTDTQYFGPGTRLTVL.

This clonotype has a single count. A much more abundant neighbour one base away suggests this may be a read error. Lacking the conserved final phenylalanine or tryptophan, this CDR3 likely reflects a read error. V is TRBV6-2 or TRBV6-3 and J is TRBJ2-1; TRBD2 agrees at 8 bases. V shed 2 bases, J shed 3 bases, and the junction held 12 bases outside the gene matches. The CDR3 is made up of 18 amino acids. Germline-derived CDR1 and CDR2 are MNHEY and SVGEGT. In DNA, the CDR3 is TGTGCCAGCAGTTACAGCCCCCCCGGGGGGGCCTTCTACAATGAGCAGTTCCTC. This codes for CASSYSPPGGAFYNEQFL.

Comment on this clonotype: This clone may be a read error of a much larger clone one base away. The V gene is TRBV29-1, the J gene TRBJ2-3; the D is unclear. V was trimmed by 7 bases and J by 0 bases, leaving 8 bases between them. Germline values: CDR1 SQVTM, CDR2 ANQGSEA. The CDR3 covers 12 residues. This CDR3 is CSAGASTDTQYF. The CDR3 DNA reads TGCAGCGCCGGAGCGAGCACAGATACGCAGTATTTT.

This chain's CDR3 is CASSLTGTGGYEQYF. In DNA form, the CDR3 reads TGTGCCAGCAGTCTTACCGGGACAGGGGGCTACGAGCAGTACTTC. The chain has TRBV28 and TRBJ2-7, with TRBD1 identical over 11 bases. Germline V CDR1 and CDR2: MDHEN, SYDVKM. Unmatched junction bases numbered 6, after V lost 5 bases and J lost 3 bases. The CDR3 is 15 amino acids.

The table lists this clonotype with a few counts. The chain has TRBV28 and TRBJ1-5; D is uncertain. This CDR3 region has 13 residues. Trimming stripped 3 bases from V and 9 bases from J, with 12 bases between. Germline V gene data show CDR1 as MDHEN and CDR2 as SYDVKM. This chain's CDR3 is CASSFGSPGPQHF. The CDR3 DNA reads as TGTGCCAGCAGTTTCGGGTCCCCGGGGCCCCAGCATTTT.

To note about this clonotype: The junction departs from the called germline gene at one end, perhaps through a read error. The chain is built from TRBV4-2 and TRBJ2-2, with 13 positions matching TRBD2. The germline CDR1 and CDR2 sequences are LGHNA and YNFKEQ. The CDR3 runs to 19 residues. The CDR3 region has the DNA TGTGCCAGCAGCCAGCAACCGAGACTAGCGGGAGGAAGCACCGGGGAGCGGTTTTTT. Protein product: CASSQQPRLAGGSTGERFF.

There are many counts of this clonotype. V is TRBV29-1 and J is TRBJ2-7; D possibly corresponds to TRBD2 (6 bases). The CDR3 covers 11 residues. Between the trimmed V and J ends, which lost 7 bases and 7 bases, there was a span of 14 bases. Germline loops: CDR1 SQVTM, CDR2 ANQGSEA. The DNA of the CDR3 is TGCAGCGGGGAACTAGCTGGGGAGCAGTACTTC. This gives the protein CSGELAGEQYF.

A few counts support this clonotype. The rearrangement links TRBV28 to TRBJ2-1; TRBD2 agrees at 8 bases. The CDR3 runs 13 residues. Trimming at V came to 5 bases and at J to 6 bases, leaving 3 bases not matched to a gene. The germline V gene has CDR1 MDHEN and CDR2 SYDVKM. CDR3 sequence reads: CASSRGGRNEQFF. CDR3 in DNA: TGTGCCAGCAGTCGGGGGGGGCGCAATGAGCAGTTCTTC.

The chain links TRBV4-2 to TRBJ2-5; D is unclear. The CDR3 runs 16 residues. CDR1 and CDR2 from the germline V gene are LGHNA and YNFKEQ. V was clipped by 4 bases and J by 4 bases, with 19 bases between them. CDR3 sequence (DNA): TGTGCCAGCAGCCTAGATCTAGGCCGGTCTCGAGAGACCCAGTACTTC. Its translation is CASSLDLGRSRETQYF.

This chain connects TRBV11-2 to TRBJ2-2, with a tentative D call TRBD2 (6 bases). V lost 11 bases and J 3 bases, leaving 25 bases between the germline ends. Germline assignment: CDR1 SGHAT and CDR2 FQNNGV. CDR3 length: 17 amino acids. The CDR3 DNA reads TGTGCCGGTAGCTTTAGGGCGGGGTGGGGAGACACCGGGGAGCTGTTTTTT. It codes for CAGSFRAGWGDTGELFF.

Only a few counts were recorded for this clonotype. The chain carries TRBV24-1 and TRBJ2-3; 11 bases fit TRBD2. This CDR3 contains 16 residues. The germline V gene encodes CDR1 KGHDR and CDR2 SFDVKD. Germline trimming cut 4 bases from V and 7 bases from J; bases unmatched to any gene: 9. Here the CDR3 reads CATSDSLAGVGHTQYF. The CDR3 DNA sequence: TGTGCCACCAGTGACTCACTAGCGGGAGTAGGACATACGCAGTATTTT.